This T cell receptor (beta chain) was captured by sequencing in a study of shared clonotypes between healthy human individuals. Comment on this clone: Other DNA sequences from this sample encode an identical CDR3 as well.

Terminally differentiated effector memory CD45RA+ cells were left out of the naive CD8 fraction, which was CD45RO-negative and positively selected for CCR7. There were no recent acute infections or vaccinations among the donors, who were healthy HIV-negative adults. At deep level, the assay was performed. Data came from immunoSEQ multiplex PCR; TCRdb stores just in-frame clones and leaves some out. Among about 2.2 million clones, roughly 93% were seen once, and the ten largest hold under 2%. The CDR3 has 13 amino acids. Deletions cut 3 bases from V and 1 base from J, with 6 bases between. CDR1 MNHEY and CDR2 SMNVEV come from the germline V gene (reference sequence).

The chain employs TRBV27 and TRBJ1-1; D unresolved. Sample: naive CD8+ T cells from PBMCs. This receptor was identified in a man younger than 35 in good health. Some clones in this sample may be carry-over from other donors' samples. CDR3 loop: CASSLVQNTEAFF. CDR3 bases: TGTGCCAGCAGTTTGGTTCAGAACACTGAAGCTTTCTTT.